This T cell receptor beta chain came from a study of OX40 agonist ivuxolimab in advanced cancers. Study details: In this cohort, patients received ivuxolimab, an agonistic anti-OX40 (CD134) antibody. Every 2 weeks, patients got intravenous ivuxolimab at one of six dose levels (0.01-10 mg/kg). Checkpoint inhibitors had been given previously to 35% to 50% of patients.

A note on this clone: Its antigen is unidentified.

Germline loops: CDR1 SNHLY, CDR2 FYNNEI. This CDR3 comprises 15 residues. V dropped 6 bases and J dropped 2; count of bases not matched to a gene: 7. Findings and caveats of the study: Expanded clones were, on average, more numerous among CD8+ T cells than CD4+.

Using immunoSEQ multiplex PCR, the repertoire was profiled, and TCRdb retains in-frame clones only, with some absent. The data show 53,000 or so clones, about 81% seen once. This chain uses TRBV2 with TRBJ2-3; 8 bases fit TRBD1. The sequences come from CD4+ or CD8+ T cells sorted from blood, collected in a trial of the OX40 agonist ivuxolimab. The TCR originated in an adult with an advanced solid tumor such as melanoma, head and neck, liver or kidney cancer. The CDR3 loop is CASSRTGIDTDTQYF. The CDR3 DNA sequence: TGTGCCAGCAGCCGGACAGGGATTGACACAGATACGCAGTATTTT. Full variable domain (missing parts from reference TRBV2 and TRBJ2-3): EPEVTQTPSHQVTQMGQEVILRCVPISNHLYFYWYRQILGQKVEFLVSFYNNEISEKSEIFDDQFSVERPDGSNFTLKIRSTKLEDSAMYFCASSRTGIDTDTQYFGPGTRLTVL.